These 32 T cell receptor beta chains were sequenced from one sample in a study of T cells in tumors after PD-1 blockade. The data were produced by immunoSEQ multiplex PCR, yet TCRdb's version contains in-frame clones alone and is incomplete. Of roughly 14,000 clones listed, around four fifths are singletons. The sample consisted of PBMCs, taken after anti-PD-1 treatment. Source of these receptors: a human donor with basal cell carcinoma.

The chain uses TRBV27 and TRBJ2-7, with D perhaps matching TRBD1 or TRBD2 (5 bases each). The CDR3 is 17 amino acids. V gave up 4 bases and J gave up 0 bases, with 19 bases separating them. CDR1 is MNHEY, CDR2 SMNVEV, per germline (reference sequence). CDR3 protein: CASSSLSGTPSSYEQYF. CDR3 DNA sequence: TGTGCCAGCAGTTCACTATCCGGGACGCCCAGCTCCTACGAGCAGTACTTC.

This chain links TRBV5-4 with TRBJ2-7; unclear D gene. This CDR3 region has 14 residues. The V end lost 0 bases, the J end lost 0 bases, and 7 bases lay between the germline ends. Germline CDR1 is SGHNT and CDR2 is YYREEE (reference sequence). CDR3 amino acids: CASSLETNSYEQYF. The DNA of the CDR3 is TGTGCCAGCAGCTTGGAAACAAACTCCTACGAGCAGTACTTC. Drawing the rest from reference TRBV5-4 and TRBJ2-7, the complete variable domain is ETGVTQSPTHLIKTRGQQVTLRCSSQSGHNTVSWYQQALGQGPQFIFQYYREEENGRGNFPPRFSGLQFPNYSSELNVNALELDDSALYLCASSLETNSYEQYFGPGTRLTVT.

This chain joins TRBV5-6 and TRBJ2-3; 7 bases match TRBD1. The CDR3 runs 16 residues. Trimming removed 0 bases from V and 6 bases from J; junction bases left unmatched: 10. Germline V gives CDR1 SGHDT, CDR2 YYEEEE. CDR3: CASSLVNEGARDTQYF. CDR3 nucleotide sequence: TGTGCCAGCAGCTTGGTGAACGAGGGGGCCCGCGATACGCAGTATTTT.

This rearrangement joins TRBV5-1 to TRBJ1-1; no clear D gene. Trimming removed 3 bases at V and 8 bases at J, with 17 bases between. CDR3 length equals 14 residues. Germline V gene lookup returns CDR1 SGHRS and CDR2 YFSETQ. The CDR3 region is CASSSPDKPSEAFF. The CDR3 DNA reads as TGCGCCAGCAGCTCGCCTGACAAGCCATCGGAAGCTTTCTTT.

The chain uses TRBV10-3 and TRBJ2-2, with D possibly matching TRBD1 (7 bases). The CDR3 is 14 residues long. The ends were cut back, 3 bases at V and 3 bases at J, with 8 bases in the middle. Per germline, CDR1 ENHRY and CDR2 SYGVKD. The CDR3 DNA sequence: TGTGCCATCAGTGACAGGGGGGACACCGGGGAGCTGTTTTTT. Translated, it gives CAISDRGDTGELFF.

The chain couples TRBV5-1 to TRBJ2-1, with TRBD2 matching 13 bases. This CDR3 spans 15 amino acids. CDR1 and CDR2 from the germline V gene are SGHRS and YFSETQ. The V segment lost 4 bases and the J segment 7 bases; nucleotides outside the gene matches: 5. DNA for the CDR3: TGCGCCAGCAGCCTTGGGACTAGCGGGATTAATGAGCAGTTCTTC. Protein product: CASSLGTSGINEQFF.

This clone was observed a single time. The V call is TRBV12-3 or TRBV12-4, the J call TRBJ2-7; D may be TRBD2 (5 bases). The CDR3 has 13 residues. Trimming took 4 bases from V and 4 from J, leaving 11 bases between them. This CDR3 reads CASSSRGEYEQYF. The DNA of the CDR3 is TGTGCCAGCAGTTCCCGGGGTGAATACGAGCAGTACTTC.

This chain joins TRBV5-1 and TRBJ2-7, with D unresolved. Germline V gives CDR1 SGHRS, CDR2 YFSETQ. The V end lost 4 bases, the J end lost 1 base, and 15 bases lay between the germline ends. This CDR3 is 15 amino acids long. The CDR3 nucleotides are TGCGCCAGCAGCGGGGATTATACTAAGTCCTACGAGCAGTACTTC. This codes for CASSGDYTKSYEQYF.

This chain joins TRBV5-1 and TRBJ1-1; D remains unclear. V was cut by 0 bases and J by 1 base, with 7 bases left in between. Germline lookup yields CDR1 SGHRS and CDR2 YFSETQ. The CDR3 totals 14 residues. The CDR3 DNA follows: TGCGCCAGCAGCTTGGTACCAGGGAACACTGAAGCTTTCTTT. Translation: CASSLVPGNTEAFF.

This chain joins TRBV5-6 and TRBJ2-7; 10 nucleotides agree with TRBD2. The CDR3 is 15 residues long. Germline lookup yields CDR1 SGHDT and CDR2 YYEEEE. The J segment lost 4 bases and the V segment lost 4 bases, leaving 8 bases of the junction unmatched. CDR3 sequence reads: CASSIRGLAKYEQYF. The CDR3 nucleotides are TGTGCCAGCAGCATAAGGGGACTAGCGAAGTACGAGCAGTACTTC. Filled out from reference TRBV5-6 and TRBJ2-7, the complete variable domain reads DAGVTQSPTHLIKTRGQQVTLRCSPKSGHDTVSWYQQALGQGPQFIFQYYEEEERQRGNFPDRFSGHQFPNYSSELNVNALLLGDSALYLCASSIRGLAKYEQYFGPGTRLTVT.

The sample holds a few counts of this clone. The chain uses TRBV3-1 (or the pseudogene TRBV3-2) and TRBJ1-6, with D uncertain. Germline V lookup: CDR1 LGHDT, CDR2 YNNKEL (reference sequence). This CDR3 has 14 amino acids. Trimming took off 4 bases at V and 7 bases at J, with 11 bases between the two ends. In nucleotides, the CDR3 is TGTGCCAGCAGCCCTCAGTGGGTCAATTCACCCCTCCACTTT. It translates to CASSPQWVNSPLHF.

The V and J genes are TRBV6-5 and TRBJ1-2; D perhaps matches TRBD1 (5 bases). CDR1 is MNHEY and CDR2 is SVGAGI in the germline V gene. Trimming cost V 0 bases and J 6 bases, with 14 bases left between them. The CDR3 sequence is 15 residues long. Here the CDR3 DNA reads TGTGCCAGCAGTTACTCACCAGGAAAAGGGGATGGCTACACCTTC. Protein sequence: CASSYSPGKGDGYTF.

The rearrangement uses TRBV27 and TRBJ2-3; D possibly matches TRBD1 or TRBD2 (7 bases each). Germline V gene data show CDR1 as MNHEY and CDR2 as SMNVEV (reference sequence). The CDR3 consists of 15 residues. The V end was cut by 4 bases, the J end by 6 bases, with 17 bases between. CDR3 residues: CASSWETGRADTQYF. Here the CDR3 DNA reads TGTGCCAGCAGTTGGGAGACAGGGAGGGCGGATACGCAGTATTTT.

The chain couples TRBV2 to TRBJ1-2; tentative D call: TRBD1 (5 bases). CDR3 length: 15 amino acids. V was pared by 6 bases and J by 3 bases, with 17 bases between. Germline V gene sequence: CDR1 SNHLY, CDR2 FYNNEI. CDR3 sequence (DNA): TGTGCCAGCAGGCAAAATCCGGGACGGGACTATGGCTACACCTTC. This translates into CASRQNPGRDYGYTF.

The gene calls are TRBV11-3 and TRBJ2-1; 7 bases agree with TRBD1. The V and J ends lost 0 bases and 5 bases, in that order; junction bases with no gene match: 4. The germline CDR1 and CDR2 sequences are SGHNT and YENEEA. The CDR3 totals 15 residues. The CDR3 protein is CASSLDWDRNNEQFF. The CDR3 DNA follows: TGTGCCAGCAGCTTAGACTGGGACAGAAACAATGAGCAGTTCTTC. The whole variable domain, remainder taken from reference TRBV11-3 and TRBJ2-1, is EAGVVQSPRYKIIEKKQPVAFWCNPISGHNTLYWYLQNLGQGPELLIRYENEEAVDDSQLPKDRFSAERLKGVDSTLKIQPAELGDSAVYLCASSLDWDRNNEQFFGPGTRLTVL.

The rearrangement uses TRBV19 and TRBJ2-5, with a tentative D call TRBD1 (5 bases). V was trimmed by 7 bases and J by 2 bases, leaving 14 bases between them. CDR1 and CDR2 from the germline V gene are LNHDA and SQIVND (reference sequence). The CDR3 totals 14 residues. Here the CDR3 DNA reads TGTGCCAGTAACGATAGGGGTGGGCAAGAGACCCAGTACTTC. As protein: CASNDRGGQETQYF.

CDR3 amino acids: CATRTSGTYNEQFF. The DNA of the CDR3 is TGTGCCACCCGGACTAGCGGTACTTACAATGAGCAGTTCTTC. The chain employs TRBV10-3 and TRBJ2-1, with 10 bases fitting TRBD2. Per germline, CDR1 ENHRY and CDR2 SYGVKD. V lost 10 bases to trimming and J lost 4 bases; unmatched junction nucleotides: 7. CDR3 length: 14 amino acids.

V gene TRBV30 combines with J gene TRBJ2-3; 10 positions match TRBD2. Trimming took 0 bases from V and 3 from J; bases not matched to a gene: 9. The CDR3 consists of 17 residues. CDR1 is GTSNPN and CDR2 is SVGIG in the germline V gene (reference sequence). For the CDR3, the DNA is TGTGCCTGGAGTGTACTAGCTAGCGGGAGACGAACAGATACGCAGTATTTT. Amino acids: CAWSVLASGRRTDTQYF.

This chain joins TRBV6-2 or TRBV6-3 and TRBJ1-6, with a tentative D call TRBD1 (5 bases). The CDR3 is 14 amino acids. Trimming cost V 4 bases and J 11 bases, with 15 bases left between them. Germline lookup yields CDR1 MNHEY and CDR2 SVGEGT. The chain's CDR3 is CASSSGAGRTPLHF. For the CDR3, the DNA is TGTGCCAGCAGTTCCGGGGCAGGGCGGACACCCCTCCACTTT.

V gene TRBV30 combines with J gene TRBJ2-7; D tentatively reads TRBD1 or TRBD2 (5 bases each). The CDR3 loop spans 13 amino acids. The V end lost 4 bases, the J end lost 2 bases, and 12 bases lay between the germline ends. Germline V gene lookup returns CDR1 GTSNPN and CDR2 SVGIG (reference sequence). The CDR3 sequence is CAWTSGTTYEQYF. The CDR3 DNA sequence: TGTGCCTGGACGTCAGGGACCACCTACGAGCAGTACTTC.

Of note for this clone: Its ends do not fully match the called genes, so a read error is possible. The CDR3 region is CASSPSGTSVSGELFF. As DNA, the CDR3 is TGTGCTAGCAGCCCATCCGGGACTAGTGTATCCGGGGAGCTGTTTTTT. The rearrangement joins TRBV7-7 to TRBJ2-2; TRBD2 matches 8 bases. Germline CDR1 and CDR2: SSHAT and FNYEAQ (reference sequence). CDR3 size: 16 residues.

The chain recombines TRBV7-9 with TRBJ2-7; D gene unclear. Trimming took 5 bases from V and 2 from J, leaving 13 bases between them. CDR3 length: 14 amino acids. Germline V gene sequence: CDR1 SEHNR, CDR2 FQNEAQ (reference sequence). The CDR3 bases are TGTGCCAGCAGCCATTACGGTGAAACCTACGAGCAGTACTTC. It encodes CASSHYGETYEQYF.

A few counts support this clone. This chain connects TRBV7-2 to TRBJ2-5; 9 bases are a match to TRBD2. J gave up 5 bases and V 5 bases, and 15 bases lay outside the gene matches. The length of the CDR3 is 17 residues. Germline V gives CDR1 SGHTA, CDR2 FQGNSA. The CDR3 here is CASSVGLAPTGGETQYF. In DNA, the CDR3 is TGTGCCAGCAGCGTTGGACTAGCGCCTACGGGGGGGGAGACCCAGTACTTC.

This chain connects TRBV3-1 (or the pseudogene TRBV3-2) to TRBJ2-5; D not resolved. The ends were cut back, 6 bases at V and 3 bases at J, with 5 bases in the middle. CDR3 length equals 11 residues. From germline, CDR1 is LGHDT and CDR2 YNNKEL (reference sequence). The CDR3 coding sequence is TGTGCCAGCAGTTTGAAAGAGACCCAGTACTTC. It yields the protein CASSLKETQYF.

Sample share makes this clone large (0.1 to 1%). This rearrangement joins TRBV15 to TRBJ2-2; 7 positions match TRBD1. V lost 3 bases to trimming and J lost 4 bases; unmatched junction nucleotides: 8. Germline assignment: CDR1 LNHNV and CDR2 YYDKDF (reference sequence). CDR3 length: 16 amino acids. In DNA, the CDR3 is TGTGCCACCAGCAGCGATGACAGGGTAGCCACCGGGGAGCTGTTTTTT. It translates to CATSSDDRVATGELFF.

This sequence joins TRBV15 and TRBJ2-1, with D tentatively TRBD2 (5 bases). This CDR3 is built from 15 residues. Germline V lookup: CDR1 LNHNV, CDR2 YYDKDF (reference sequence). Trimming stripped 3 bases from V and 4 bases from J, with 13 bases between. The CDR3 DNA reads TGTGCCACCAGCAGTGGGTTCGGGAATTACAATGAGCAGTTCTTC. This encodes CATSSGFGNYNEQFF. The full variable domain, in which reference TRBV15 and TRBJ2-1 provide the parts outside the CDR3, is DAMVIQNPRYQVTQFGKPVTLSCSQTLNHNVMYWYQQKSSQAPKLLFHYYDKDFNNEADTPDNFQSRRPNTSFCFLDIRSPGLGDTAMYLCATSSGFGNYNEQFFGPGTRLTVL.

This clone turned up a few times. The V and J genes are TRBV7-9 and TRBJ2-5; D call uncertain. The CDR3 covers 13 residues. V was pared by 10 bases and J by 4 bases, with 16 bases between. The germline V gene encodes CDR1 SEHNR and CDR2 FQNEAQ (reference sequence). This chain's CDR3 is CATSSGRRETQYF. In DNA, the CDR3 is TGTGCCACCTCGTCGGGCAGGAGAGAGACCCAGTACTTC.

The chain links TRBV27 to TRBJ2-1; no reliable D call. Trimming took 3 bases from V and 1 from J, leaving 4 bases between them. This CDR3 region has 13 residues. The V gene's germline CDR1 is MNHEY and CDR2 SMNVEV (reference sequence). CDR3 DNA: TGTGCCAGCAGTTTCTCTTCCTACAATGAGCAGTTCTTC. Amino acid sequence: CASSFSSYNEQFF.

V usage is TRBV19 and J usage is TRBJ1-2; 7 positions match TRBD1. Looked up from germline, CDR1 is LNHDA and CDR2 is SQIVND (reference sequence). V lost 8 bases, J lost 4 bases, and 7 bases stayed unmatched. The CDR3 is 13 residues long. The CDR3 sequence: CASCTGAGYGYTF. CDR3 bases: TGTGCCAGTTGTACAGGGGCGGGCTATGGCTACACCTTC.

The V call is TRBV28, the J call TRBJ1-2; TRBD1 aligns across 9 bases. This CDR3 contains 15 residues. The germline V gene encodes CDR1 MDHEN and CDR2 SYDVKM. With V trimmed by 6 bases and J by 7 bases, 12 bases remained unmatched. CDR3 region: CASSMPGQGMGGYTF. CDR3 DNA: TGTGCCAGCAGCATGCCGGGACAGGGTATGGGTGGCTACACCTTC.

The V call is TRBV10-2, the J call TRBJ1-1; TRBD1 matches at 8 bases. J was trimmed by 5 bases and V by 0 bases; bases with no gene match: 11. The V gene's germline CDR1 is WSHSY and CDR2 SAAADI. CDR3 size: 17 residues. This CDR3 is CASSESSGGALWTEAFF. The DNA of the CDR3 is TGCGCCAGCAGTGAGTCGTCAGGGGGCGCCTTGTGGACTGAAGCTTTCTTT.

The V call is TRBV20-1, the J call TRBJ1-2; unclear D gene. CDR1 DFQATT and CDR2 SNEGSKA come from the germline V gene (reference sequence). This CDR3 has 11 residues. Trimming stripped 1 base from V and 8 bases from J, with 8 bases between. The CDR3 region is CSARGLRGYTF. The DNA for the CDR3 is TGCAGTGCTAGAGGATTACGAGGCTACACCTTC.